This T cell receptor beta chain was identified during a study of T cell responses to AZD1222 COVID-19 vaccine. On this clone: No antigen is known for it.

Study conclusions and caveats: Among the donors, most were white British and more were female, and clonal diversity was possibly underestimated.

The CDR3 runs to 14 residues. Method: immunoSEQ multiplex PCR; TCRdb's copy keeps in-frame clones and lacks some. The profile covers around 50,000 clones, with approximately 79% appearing a single time and roughly 10% taken by the ten largest. The chain combines TRBV21-1 with TRBJ2-1; the table names TRBD2, a call not compared with the DNA. TRBV21-1 is a pseudogene locus. The sequence was collected from an adult in good health. Sequencing was performed on peripheral blood, taken on day 0 of AZD1222 vaccination. As DNA, the CDR3 is TGTGCCAGCAGCAAAAGTGGAGCTGCCAATGAGCAGTTCTTC. Translation: CASSKSGAANEQFF.